Listed here is a single T cell receptor beta chain. This specimen comes from a study of cytomegalovirus exposure and HLA in healthy donors. The PCR contained 60 Vbeta and 13 Jbeta primers. The repertoire was sequenced with immunoSEQ multiplex PCR; TCRdb's copy has only in-frame clones and lacks some. Of approximately 100,000 clones in the sample, approximately 80% are singletons; the top ten hold approximately 2.5%. This CDR3 contains 21 residues. V trimming: 0 bases; J trimming: 4 bases; junction bases outside the gene matches: 20. Germline CDR1 MNHNS, CDR2 SASEGT. This chain connects TRBV6-1 to TRBJ2-1; 8 bases agree with TRBD2. Sequences were obtained from PBMCs. The clonotype comes from a female donor in good health and CMV-seronegative. Here the CDR3 DNA reads TGTGCCAGCAGTGAAGCGAACTTAATTATCGGAAGCGGGGGTCCTTACAATGAGCAGTTCTTC. This gives the protein CASSEANLIIGSGGPYNEQFF.